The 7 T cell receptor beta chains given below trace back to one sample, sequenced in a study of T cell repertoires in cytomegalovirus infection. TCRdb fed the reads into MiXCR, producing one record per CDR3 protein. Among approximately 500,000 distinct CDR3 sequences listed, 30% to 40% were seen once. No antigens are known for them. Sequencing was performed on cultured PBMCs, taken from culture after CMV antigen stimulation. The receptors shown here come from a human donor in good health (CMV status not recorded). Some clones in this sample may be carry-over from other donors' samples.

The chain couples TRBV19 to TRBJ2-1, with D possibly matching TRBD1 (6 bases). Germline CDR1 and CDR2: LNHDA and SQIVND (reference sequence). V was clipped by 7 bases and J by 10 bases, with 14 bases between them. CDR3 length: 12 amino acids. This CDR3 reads CASTTTGKEQFF. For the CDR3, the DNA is TGTGCCAGTACCACCACAGGGAAGGAGCAGTTCTTC.

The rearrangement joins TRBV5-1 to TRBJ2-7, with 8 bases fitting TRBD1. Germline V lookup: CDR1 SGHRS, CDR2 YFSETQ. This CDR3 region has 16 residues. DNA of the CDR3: TGCGCCAGCAGCTTGGGCAGGGGGCGACTTTACTACAAGCAGTACGTC. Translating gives CASSLGRGRLYYKQYV.

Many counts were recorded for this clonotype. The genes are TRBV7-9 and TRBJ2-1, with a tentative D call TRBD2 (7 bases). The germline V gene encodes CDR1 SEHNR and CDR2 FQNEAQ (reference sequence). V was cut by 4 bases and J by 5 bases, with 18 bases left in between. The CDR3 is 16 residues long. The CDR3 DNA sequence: TGTGCCAGCAGCTCAACAGGGTTAAGCGGGGACAATGAGCAGTTCTTC. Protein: CASSSTGLSGDNEQFF.

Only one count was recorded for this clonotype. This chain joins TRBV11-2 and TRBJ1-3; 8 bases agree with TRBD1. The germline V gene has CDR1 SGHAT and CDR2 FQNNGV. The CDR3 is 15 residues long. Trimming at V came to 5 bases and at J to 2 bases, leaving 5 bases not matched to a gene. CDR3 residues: CASSQGDRPGNTIYF. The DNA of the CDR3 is TGTGCCAGCAGCCAAGGGGACAGGCCTGGAAACACCATATATTTT.

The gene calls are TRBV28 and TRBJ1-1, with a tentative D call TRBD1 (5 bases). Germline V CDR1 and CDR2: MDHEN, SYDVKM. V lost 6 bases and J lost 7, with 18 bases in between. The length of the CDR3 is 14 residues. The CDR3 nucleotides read TGTGCCAGCAGACGGCCAGGGTTCGGGGTTGAAGCTTTCTTT. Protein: CASRRPGFGVEAFF.

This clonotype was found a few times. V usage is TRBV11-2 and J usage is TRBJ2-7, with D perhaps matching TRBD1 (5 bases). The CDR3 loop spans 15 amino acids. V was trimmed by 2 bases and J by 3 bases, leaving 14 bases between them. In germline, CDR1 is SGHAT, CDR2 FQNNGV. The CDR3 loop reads CASSLLWGSIYEQYF. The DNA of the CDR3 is TGTGCCAGCAGCTTACTTTGGGGCTCCATCTACGAGCAGTACTTC.

The CDR3 coding sequence is TGTGCCAGCAGTGCTCAGGGGGTTGGCACTGAAGCTTTCTTT. Its translation: CASSAQGVGTEAFF. The chain recombines TRBV6-4 with TRBJ1-1, with TRBD1 identical over 7 bases. The CDR3 contains 14 residues. Germline V gene sequence: CDR1 MRHNA, CDR2 SNTAGT. Trimming removed 4 bases from V and 4 bases from J; junction bases left unmatched: 6.